One T cell receptor (beta chain) is described in this entry. Sequencing used immunoSEQ multiplex PCR; TCRdb keeps in-frame clones, though not all of them. Altogether about 21,000 clones are present, 80% to 95% being singletons, with the ten largest covering 0.65% to 0.85%. The data originate from a study of T cell changes during pregnancy in multiple sclerosis. V trimming: 3 bases; J trimming: 6 bases; junction bases outside the gene matches: 7. The CDR3 extends over 16 amino acids. The germline gives CDR1 LNHDA, CDR2 SQIVND (reference sequence). The sample here was CD4+ T cells from peripheral blood mononuclear cells, taken in the third trimester of pregnancy. The receptor comes from a female donor with multiple sclerosis, enrolled in a pregnancy study. J is TRBJ1-5 and V is TRBV19; 11 nucleotides line up with TRBD1. CDR3 residues: CASSILRTGGGQPQHF. Here the CDR3 DNA reads TGTGCCAGTAGTATCCTCCGGACAGGGGGCGGTCAGCCCCAGCATTTT. Full variable domain (rest looked up from reference TRBV19 and TRBJ1-5): DGGITQSPKYLFRKEGQNVTLSCEQNLNHDAMYWYRQDPGQGLRLIYYSQIVNDFQKGDIAEGYSVSREKKESFPLTVTSAQKNPTAFYLCASSILRTGGGQPQHFGDGTRLSIL.